This T cell receptor (beta chain) was identified during a study of shared clonotypes between healthy human individuals. Across the study: Each donor's CD8 memory used one plate, CD8 naive two, each CD4 subset three.

Those who donated, Caucasian adults without exception, all lived in Nashville, Tennessee. Deep was the level used in running the assay. The authors' processing: ImmunoSEQ gave junction-only sequences without quality scores, so filtering differed. Here immunoSEQ multiplex PCR was the method, and the copy in TCRdb shows in-frame clones only, minus some. That table furnishes V, J and clone size, whereas the DNA furnished D and trimming. The profile shows some 650,000 clones, around 97% of them singletons. V shed 0 bases and J shed 2 bases, with 10 bases lying between them. Looked up from germline, CDR1 is WSHSY and CDR2 is SAAADI. The CDR3 consists of 15 residues.

The V gene is TRBV10-2, the J gene TRBJ1-1, with D possibly TRBD1 on 5 matching bases. The clonotype originates from a woman in her 30s in good health. The specimen was naive CD4+ T cells sorted from blood. Regarding subset: CD45RA+ positively selected. The DNA of the CDR3 is TGCGCCAGCAGTGAGTCCCAGGGTTTCAACACTGAAGCTTTCTTT. It codes for CASSESQGFNTEAFF.